The source of this T cell receptor beta chain is a study of T cells in localized non-small cell lung cancer. Study-level findings and limits: A median approximately 53 of the top 100 tumor clones appeared in adjacent lung. The study linked higher blood T cell density to longer overall survival. T cell clonality was highest in uninvolved adjacent lung, above tumor.

Produced via immunoSEQ multiplex PCR; TCRdb's table is partial and in-frame only. This sample has 4,000 to 4,500 clones, with around 40% found just once. The CDR3 runs to 17 residues. Germline V gives CDR1 SGHRS, CDR2 YFSETQ. Trimming removed 1 base from V and 0 bases from J, with 15 bases in between. About this clone: The antigen is not known.

The chain employs TRBV5-1 and TRBJ2-3; weak D call: TRBD1 (6 bases). This receptor was obtained from a woman aged 35-75 years with stage I lung adenocarcinoma. Sequences were derived from lung tumor tissue, sampled before any cancer treatment. CDR3 protein: CASSLSFAGASTDTQYF. The CDR3 nucleotides read TGCGCCAGCAGCTTGAGCTTCGCAGGGGCGAGCACAGATACGCAGTATTTT. The full variable domain, its missing parts supplied by reference TRBV5-1 and TRBJ2-3, is KAGVTQTPRYLIKTRGQQVTLSCSPISGHRSVSWYQQTPGQGLQFLFEYFSETQRNKGNFPGRFSGRQFSNSRSEMNVSTLELGDSALYLCASSLSFAGASTDTQYFGPGTRLTVL.